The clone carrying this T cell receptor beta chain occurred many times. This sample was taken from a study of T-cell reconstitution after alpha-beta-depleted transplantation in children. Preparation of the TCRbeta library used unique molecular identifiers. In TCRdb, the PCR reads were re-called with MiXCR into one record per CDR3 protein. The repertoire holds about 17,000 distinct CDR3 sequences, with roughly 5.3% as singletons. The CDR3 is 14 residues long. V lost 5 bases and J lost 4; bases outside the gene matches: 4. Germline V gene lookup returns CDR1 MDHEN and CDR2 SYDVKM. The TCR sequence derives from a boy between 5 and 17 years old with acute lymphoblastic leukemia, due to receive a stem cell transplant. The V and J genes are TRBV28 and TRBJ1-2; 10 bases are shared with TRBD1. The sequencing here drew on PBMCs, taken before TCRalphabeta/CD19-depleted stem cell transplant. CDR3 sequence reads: CASSPRQGAYGYTF. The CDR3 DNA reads TGTGCCAGCAGTCCACGACAGGGGGCCTATGGCTACACCTTC.